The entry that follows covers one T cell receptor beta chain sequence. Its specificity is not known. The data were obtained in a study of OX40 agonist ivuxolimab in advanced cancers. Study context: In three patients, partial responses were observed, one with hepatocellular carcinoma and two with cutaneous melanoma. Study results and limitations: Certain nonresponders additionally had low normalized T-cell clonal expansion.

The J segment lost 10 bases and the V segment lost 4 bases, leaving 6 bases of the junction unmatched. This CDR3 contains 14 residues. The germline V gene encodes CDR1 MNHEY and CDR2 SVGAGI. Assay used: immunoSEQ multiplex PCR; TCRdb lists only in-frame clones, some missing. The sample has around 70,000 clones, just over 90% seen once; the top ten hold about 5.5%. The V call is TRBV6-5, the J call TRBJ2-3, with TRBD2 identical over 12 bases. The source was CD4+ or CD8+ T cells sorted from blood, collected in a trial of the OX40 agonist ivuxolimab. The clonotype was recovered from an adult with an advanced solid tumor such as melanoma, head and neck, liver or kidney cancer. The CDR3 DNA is TGTGCCAGCAGTTTACTAGCGGGGGGAACGTCGCAGTATTTT. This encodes CASSLLAGGTSQYF.